The clone carrying this T cell receptor beta chain was recorded at least ten times. The antigen is not known. Researchers built TCR beta libraries using quantitative 5'-RACE with molecular barcodes. TCRdb reprocessed the 5' RACE reads via MiXCR and lists one record per CDR3 protein. The repertoire has 200,000 or so distinct CDR3 sequences, roughly 20% of them found once; the top ten carry around 4.1%. This specimen belongs to a study of CD8 T cells in ankylosing spondylitis. Study-wide results and caveats: Ankylosing spondylitis blood seemed to carry a telltale TCR beta motif made of eight highly homologous variants.

Germline CDR1 is DFQATT and CDR2 is SNEGSKA (reference sequence). The ends lost 1 base at V and 5 bases at J; junction bases unmatched: 4. The CDR3 runs to 16 residues. The sample comprised blood, either unsorted or a sorted T cell fraction (not recorded which). This TCR derives from a male donor aged 5 to 29 with ankylosing spondylitis or in good health (not recorded which). The chain is built from TRBV20-1 and TRBJ2-3; 15 positions agree with TRBD2. This CDR3 reads CSARGTSGRAQDTQYF. As DNA, the CDR3 is TGCAGTGCTAGAGGGACTAGCGGGAGGGCCCAAGATACGCAGTATTTT.